The T cell receptor beta chain under discussion was sequenced for a study of OX40 agonist ivuxolimab in advanced cancers. The overall study: An anti-OX40 (CD134) antibody with agonistic activity, ivuxolimab, was administered to patients. Previous treatment with anti-PD-1, anti-PD-L1 or anti-CTLA-4 therapy was allowed; approximately 40% had received some. Study results and limitations: The average count of expanded clones was higher among CD8+ T cells than among CD4+. Among the nonresponders, some also had low normalized T-cell clonal expansion.

This clone came up once. Its specificity is unknown. The germline V gene has CDR1 MNHEY and CDR2 SVGAGI. CDR3 size: 13 residues. With V trimmed by 5 bases and J by 12 bases, 11 bases remained unmatched. Only in-frame clones appear in the TCRdb table, and some are missing; sequencing was by immunoSEQ multiplex PCR. The table shows about 60,000 clones, with about 82% occurring only once. This receptor was obtained from an adult with an advanced solid tumor such as melanoma, head and neck, liver or kidney cancer. The chain couples TRBV6-5 to TRBJ1-2, with 8 bases identical to TRBD1. Source: CD4+ or CD8+ T cells sorted from blood, taken in a trial of the OX40 agonist ivuxolimab. The CDR3 DNA follows: TGTGCCAGCAGTACCCTCGACAGGGGTTCTGACACCTTC. Encoded protein: CASSTLDRGSDTF.